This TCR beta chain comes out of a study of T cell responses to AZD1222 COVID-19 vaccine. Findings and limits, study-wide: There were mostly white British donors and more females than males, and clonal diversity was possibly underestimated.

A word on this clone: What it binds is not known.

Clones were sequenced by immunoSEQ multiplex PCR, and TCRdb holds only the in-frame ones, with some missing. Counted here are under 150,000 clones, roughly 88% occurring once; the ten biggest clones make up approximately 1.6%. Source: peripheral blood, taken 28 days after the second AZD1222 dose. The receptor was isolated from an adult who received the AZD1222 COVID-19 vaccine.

CDR3 sequence (DNA): TGTGCCAGCAGCTTGAGACTAGCGGGGGACCTACGGACCCAGTACTTC. This gives the protein CASSLRLAGDLRTQYF. The genes are TRBV12-1 and TRBJ2-5; the table gives TRBD2 as D, unverified against the DNA. TRBV12-1 is deemed a pseudogene. The CDR3 totals 16 residues.